The present T cell receptor (beta chain) was sequenced within a study of CD8 T cells in Susac syndrome. Study summary: Susac syndrome patients were untreated, on corticosteroids with some adding intravenous immunoglobulin, or on intravenous immunoglobulin only.

Fulfillment of recently defined diagnostic criteria for definite or probable disease was shown by the patients with Susac syndrome. Negative isolation yielded CD8+ and CD4+ T cells; FACS enriched TEMRA cells. The CDR3 is made up of 13 amino acids. The V gene end was trimmed by 0 bases and the J gene end by 12 bases; junction bases not matched to a gene: 5. CDR1 is LGHNA and CDR2 is YNFKEQ in the germline V gene. The RNA input was about 0.45 to 1 ug, and it was reverse transcribed with random hexamers. TCRdb itself ran the immunoSEQ multiplex PCR reads through MiXCR, one entry per CDR3 protein. The sample lists more than 150,000 distinct CDR3 sequences; approximately 96% were seen once.

The clonotype originates from a human donor with Susac syndrome. This chain connects TRBV4-2 to TRBJ2-1, with 7 nucleotides matching TRBD1. What was sequenced was CD4+ T cells from PBMCs. In DNA form, the CDR3 reads TGTGCCAGCAGCCAAGATGCAGGGGGAGTGCAGTTCTTC. This encodes CASSQDAGGVQFF.